This record concerns one T cell receptor (beta chain) sequence. This entry comes from a study of T-cell memory formation after mild COVID-19. The germline CDR1 and CDR2 sequences are SGHVS and FQNEAQ. V shed 3 bases and J shed 6 bases, with 11 bases lying between them. The CDR3 is made up of 13 amino acids. TCRdb reprocessed the 5' RACE reads via MiXCR and lists one record per CDR3 protein. The table shows about 260,000 distinct CDR3 sequences, with about a sixth occurring only once. This chain joins TRBV7-8 and TRBJ1-1, with D hard to call. The clonotype originates from a man younger than 35 who had mild COVID-19 (a few samples of this study predate the infection). Cell type and time point are not known. Specimen: PBMCs or a T cell subset sorted from them (not recorded which). The CDR3 loop reads CASSFGNDPEAFF. CDR3 coding DNA: TGTGCCAGCAGCTTCGGGAATGATCCTGAAGCTTTCTTT. The full variable domain, its missing parts supplied by reference TRBV7-8 and TRBJ1-1, is GAGVSQSPRYKVAKRGQDVALRCDPISGHVSLFWYQQALGQGPEFLTYFQNEAQLDKSGLPSDRFFAERPEGSVSTLKIQRTQQEDSAVYLCASSFGNDPEAFFGQGTRLTVV.